The source of this T cell receptor beta chain is a study of OX40 agonist ivuxolimab in advanced cancers. General study results and limits: Nonresponders included some who also had low normalized T-cell clonal expansion. More expanded clones were seen, on average, in CD8+ T cells than in CD4+. Antigen targets of the expanded peripheral T cells went undetermined.

Assay: immunoSEQ multiplex PCR; the TCRdb copy retains only in-frame clones and omits some. This sample has over 60,000 clones; approximately 81% occur once, and the top ten carry less than 2.5%. Note on this clone: Its specificity is not known.

The germline V gene encodes CDR1 LGHNA and CDR2 YSLEER. Trimming removed 3 bases from V and 0 bases from J, with 9 bases in between. CDR3 length: 16 amino acids. The chain employs TRBV4-3 and TRBJ2-6; the D gene is possibly TRBD2 (5 bases). Here the sequenced sample was CD4+ or CD8+ T cells sorted from blood, taken in a trial of the OX40 agonist ivuxolimab. The TCR was taken from an adult with an advanced solid tumor such as melanoma, head and neck, liver or kidney cancer. CDR3 sequence reads: CASSQDWSSGANVLTF. CDR3 DNA sequence: TGCGCCAGCAGCCAGGACTGGAGCTCTGGGGCCAACGTCCTGACTTTC.